This TCR beta chain derives from a study of regulatory T cells in long-lasting Graves disease (TCRdb year 2021). Broadly, across the study: Patients with newly diagnosed Graves' disease had been on antithyroid drugs for under 3 months. Patients with persistent Graves' disease were compared with patients with newly diagnosed Graves' disease using TCR sequencing and RNA sequencing of peripheral blood. The study was registered as a clinical trial and conducted in China. A total of roughly 35 samples underwent TCR sequencing: some 13 from persistent and approximately 20 from newly diagnosed Graves' disease patients. Points the paper makes about the study in general: Only peripheral blood was studied, because thyroid tissue, the primary lesion, was inaccessible. Sequencing and analysis were limited to the TCR beta chain. More public clonotypes were shared among persistent patients (around 2,600) than among newly diagnosed patients (approximately 1,000). Lower TCR Shannon entropy and fewer highly expanded clones were observed in persistent Graves' disease patients than in newly diagnosed patients, which suggested clonal expansion. TRBV28, TRBJ1-2 and TRBJ2-5 were preferentially used in persistent disease, while TRBV20-1 and TRBJ2-1 were favored in newly diagnosed disease. The small sample size was acknowledged by the authors as a limitation that may reduce accuracy.

There are 11 amino acids in the CDR3, from cysteine to phenylalanine inclusive. CDR3 DNA is the only sequence kept; it has 33 bases, read in frame from the first base. Deletion took 5 bases off V and 6 bases off J, with a span of 5 bases between the germline ends. In the germline V gene, CDR1 corresponds to SGHVS and CDR2 to FQNEAQ. There are many counts of this clonotype. The clone's antigen remains unknown. Base quality data are lacking; no much larger clone is found one base away. Sample time point, as interpreted from the label and publication: newly diagnosed GD, antithyroid drugs for less than 3 months. For both TCR sequencing and RNA sequencing, RNA was extracted from PBMCs in TRIzol. The diagnosis of Graves' disease followed American Thyroid Association guidelines. Recruitment of patients was carried out at an endocrinology department in Xi'an, China. Each patient gave approximately 9 milliliters of peripheral blood, collected in an EDTA anticoagulant tube. Ficoll Paque Plus density gradient separation was used to isolate PBMCs, and no additional T cell sorting was done. RNA quality was checked with an Agilent 2100 Bioanalyzer and agarose gel, and concentration with a NanoDrop 2000.

Libraries were made using multiplex PCR. These reads were obtained on an Illumina HiSeq 4000. CDR3 regions were amplified by Arm-PCR with iRepertoire HTBI primers to construct TCR beta libraries. PCR products were gel purified before sequencing. The paper's data handling went like this. A total of some 60 TRBV and some 13 TRBJ segments were identified across samples and were used for gene usage analysis of CDR3 amino acid clonotypes. Filtered high-quality paired reads were merged into contigs using COPE and FqMerger. Contigs were aligned with BLAST to IMGT TRBV, TRBD and TRBJ reference genes, and CDR3 was defined per IMGT. Any clonotype with a frequency above 0.1% was classified as a highly expanded clone. Shannon entropy was used to measure repertoire diversity, and the Gini coefficient was used to measure V-J evenness. Public clonotypes were defined as clonotypes shared by more than one individual. TCRdb reprocessed the public reads (quality trimming at Q25 with fastp, clone calling with MiXCR) and kept in-frame beta chains. CDR3 protein sequences are deduplicated, and each keeps its most common genes and DNA. These V and J calls derive from TCRdb rather than the authors' analysis. This sample holds about 240,000 distinct CDR3 sequences; about 19% were observed only once. The ten largest clones add up to approximately 15% of the sample.

The chain uses TRBV7-8 and TRBJ2-1, with the D gene not clear enough to name. This TCR was sampled from a female donor with Graves disease. Sample: peripheral blood mononuclear cells (PBMCs), taken at new diagnosis, from a patient treated with antithyroid drugs. This receptor has the CDR3 CASSQRNEQFF. In nucleotides, the sequence is TGTGCCAGCAGCCAACGCAATGAGCAGTTCTTC.